The T cell receptor (beta chain) described here comes from a study of cytomegalovirus exposure and HLA in healthy donors. Study in general: The same platform was used for the roughly 130 validation repertoires and the roughly 730 first-cohort repertoires, a later analysis reported.

Study-wide results and caveats: Within the 90 to 150 validation repertoires, first-cohort TCR clusters tended to co-occur, according to a later analysis. A list of around 160 TCR beta chains associated with cytomegalovirus was given. The authors confirmed in vitro that three CMV-associated chains were specific for CMV antigens.

This CDR3 is 14 amino acids long. V was pared by 1 base and J by 9 bases, with 2 bases of the junction left unmatched. CDR1 is LNHDA and CDR2 is SQIVND in the germline V gene (reference sequence). Sequencing used immunoSEQ multiplex PCR; TCRdb keeps in-frame clones, though not all of them. The data contain about 150,000 clones, roughly 79% of them singletons. About this clone: Its antigen is unknown.

Sequenced sample: PBMCs. The chain recombines TRBV19 with TRBJ2-1; TRBD2 matches 11 bases. The TCR comes from a young man in good health and CMV-seropositive. CDR3 DNA sequence: TGTGCCAGTAGTATAGTAGCGGGAGGGGCTGAGCAGTTCTTC. Its protein is CASSIVAGGAEQFF.